The sequence of this T cell receptor beta chain was determined in a study of blood T cell repertoires in COVID-19 (dated by TCRdb to about 2020). For the study in its entirety: Collaborator samples came from the United States, Italy and Spain and covered acute and convalescent phases of COVID-19. Sample metadata almost always included a de-identified subject ID, COVID-19 status, age in years and sex. Where available, HLA class I and class II types were obtained from metadata supplied by the sample provider rather than from assay-based typing. The repertoires were released in a freely available public database meant as a resource for research on the immune response to SARS-CoV-2. Subjects who had been exposed to COVID-19, were actively infected with it, or had recovered from it provided the deeply sampled blood TCRbeta repertoires that made up the dataset. Samples came from the ongoing ImmuneRACE study (first 160 participants) plus 1,254 subjects from 6 global collaborators. The prospective study material was composed of cDNA or gDNA derived from T cells, B-cell-depleted T cells, or PBMCs. Overall study outcomes, separate from this receptor: Clinical and demographic metadata were provided uncurated, with the amount varying by source and participant.

As concerns this clone: Its antigen specificity is not known. No base quality values were provided; no much bigger clone lies one nucleotide off.

The immunoSEQ Assay, a bias-controlled multiplex PCR, was used to amplify TCRbeta CDR3 regions from genomic DNA. The authors processed their data as follows. The number of nucleated cells in each sample was estimated from the amplification of reference gene primers within the assay. To quantify the absolute abundance of each unique TCRbeta CDR3 rearrangement, sequence reads were collapsed and filtered. Productive Simpson clonality was computed per sample as the square root of Simpson's diversity index over productive rearrangements. What TCRdb holds here is the immuneACCESS table cut down to in-frame rearrangements. Part of the clones is not present; checked against another copy, under half of the missing clones reflect an unresolved V gene, and the others are unexplained. That table gives V, J and clone size, and the DNA gave D and trimming. The sample table records over 200,000 clones; 87% of these occur just once. The ten most abundant clones make up 9.5% to 14% of the sample.

Participants in the prospective study were aged roughly 18 to 100 years, lived in 20 to 25 United States geographic areas, and enrolled through a virtual design. Cohort assignment in the prospective study relied on participant-reported clinical history from a screening survey and a study questionnaire. Recovered participants in ImmuneRACE Cohort 3 were defined as having two consecutive negative NP/OP PCR tests, clearance from a healthcare professional, or resolution of symptoms. In the prospective study, whole blood, serum and a nasopharyngeal or oropharyngeal swab were collected from each participant by mobile phlebotomists. Additional blood draws and questionnaires over an approximately two-month period could optionally be provided by prospective study participants. Prospective study blood samples were shipped either frozen or at room temperature before DNA extraction. The TCR sequence derives from a man aged 25-45 years who had recovered from COVID-19. Sequencing was performed on PBMCs or T cells enriched from blood (not recorded which).

The CDR3 region has the sequence CASSQAPDNEQFF. The base sequence is TGTGCCAGCAGCCAGGCGCCTGACAATGAGCAGTTCTTC. The chain employs TRBV7-3 and TRBJ2-1; there is no confident call for the D gene. Looking up the germline V gene yields CDR1 SGHTA and CDR2 FQGTGA. The CDR3 runs 13 amino acids, cysteine and phenylalanine included. CDR3 DNA is the only sequence kept; it has 39 bases, read in frame from the first base. V lost 5 bases and J lost 5 bases; the stretch between them is 10 bases long.